Sequencing of this T cell receptor beta chain was carried out in a study of blood T cell repertoires in COVID-19 (dated by TCRdb to the early 2020s). General notes on the study: Samples from collaborators originated in the United States, Italy and Spain and spanned both the acute and convalescent phases of COVID-19. HLA class I and class II types, where available, came from metadata supplied by the sample provider rather than from assay-based typing. Sample metadata almost always included a de-identified subject ID, COVID-19 status, age in years and sex. Samples were obtained from the ongoing ImmuneRACE study (first 160 participants) and from over 1,000 subjects provided by 6 global collaborators. The prospective study material was composed of cDNA or gDNA derived from T cells, B-cell-depleted T cells, or PBMCs. The repertoires were released in a freely available public database intended as a resource for research on the immune response to SARS-CoV-2. Subjects who had been exposed to COVID-19, were actively infected with it, or had recovered from it provided the deeply sampled blood TCRbeta repertoires that made up the dataset. What the study reported, not specific to this receptor: How much clinical and demographic metadata was included differed by source and by participant, and the metadata was provided uncurated.

As regards this clone: Its target antigen remains unknown. Qualities for individual bases were not recorded, and no much larger clone is one base off.

One collaborating source in Seattle enrolled patients during active infection and followed them longitudinally through the course of disease. Collaborating institutions collected whole blood in K2EDTA tubes following their own protocols. For TCRbeta analysis, collaborator samples were shipped as frozen whole blood, as isolated PBMCs, or as DNA extracted from either sample type. TCRbeta CDR3 regions were amplified from genomic DNA using the immunoSEQ Assay, a bias-controlled multiplex PCR. The authors' analysis ran thus. Nucleated cell counts per sample were estimated from amplification of reference gene primers within the assay. Sequence reads were collapsed and filtered to measure the absolute abundance of every unique TCRbeta CDR3 rearrangement. For each sample, productive Simpson clonality was calculated as the square root of Simpson's diversity index across productive rearrangements. Imported from immuneACCESS, the table was reduced by TCRdb to in-frame sequences with V and J called. These copies leave out some clones; in studies compared against another copy, an unresolved V gene accounts for under half, and the cause of the remainder is not known. V and J calls and clone size are given by that table; D and trimming were obtained from the DNA. Across this sample there are roughly 180,000 clones, with about 81% seen only once. The ten most abundant clones make up over 9.5% of the sample.

The CDR3 numbers 16 residues from cysteine through phenylalanine. Only CDR3 DNA remains: 48 bases, in frame from the first base. At the junction V is shortened by 1 base and J by 0 bases, with 10 bases in between. Based on the germline V gene (reference sequence), the CDR1 and CDR2 sequences are LNHDA and SQIVND. The chain is made from TRBV19 and TRBJ2-1, with a weak D call of TRBD2 (6 bases match). This TCR was recovered from a woman of 80 years or more with COVID-19, enrolled during active disease. The specimen sequenced was peripheral blood. Here the CDR3 is given as CASSIALAVSYNEQFF. In nucleotide form, the sequence is TGTGCCAGTAGTATAGCCTTAGCGGTCTCCTACAATGAGCAGTTCTTC.